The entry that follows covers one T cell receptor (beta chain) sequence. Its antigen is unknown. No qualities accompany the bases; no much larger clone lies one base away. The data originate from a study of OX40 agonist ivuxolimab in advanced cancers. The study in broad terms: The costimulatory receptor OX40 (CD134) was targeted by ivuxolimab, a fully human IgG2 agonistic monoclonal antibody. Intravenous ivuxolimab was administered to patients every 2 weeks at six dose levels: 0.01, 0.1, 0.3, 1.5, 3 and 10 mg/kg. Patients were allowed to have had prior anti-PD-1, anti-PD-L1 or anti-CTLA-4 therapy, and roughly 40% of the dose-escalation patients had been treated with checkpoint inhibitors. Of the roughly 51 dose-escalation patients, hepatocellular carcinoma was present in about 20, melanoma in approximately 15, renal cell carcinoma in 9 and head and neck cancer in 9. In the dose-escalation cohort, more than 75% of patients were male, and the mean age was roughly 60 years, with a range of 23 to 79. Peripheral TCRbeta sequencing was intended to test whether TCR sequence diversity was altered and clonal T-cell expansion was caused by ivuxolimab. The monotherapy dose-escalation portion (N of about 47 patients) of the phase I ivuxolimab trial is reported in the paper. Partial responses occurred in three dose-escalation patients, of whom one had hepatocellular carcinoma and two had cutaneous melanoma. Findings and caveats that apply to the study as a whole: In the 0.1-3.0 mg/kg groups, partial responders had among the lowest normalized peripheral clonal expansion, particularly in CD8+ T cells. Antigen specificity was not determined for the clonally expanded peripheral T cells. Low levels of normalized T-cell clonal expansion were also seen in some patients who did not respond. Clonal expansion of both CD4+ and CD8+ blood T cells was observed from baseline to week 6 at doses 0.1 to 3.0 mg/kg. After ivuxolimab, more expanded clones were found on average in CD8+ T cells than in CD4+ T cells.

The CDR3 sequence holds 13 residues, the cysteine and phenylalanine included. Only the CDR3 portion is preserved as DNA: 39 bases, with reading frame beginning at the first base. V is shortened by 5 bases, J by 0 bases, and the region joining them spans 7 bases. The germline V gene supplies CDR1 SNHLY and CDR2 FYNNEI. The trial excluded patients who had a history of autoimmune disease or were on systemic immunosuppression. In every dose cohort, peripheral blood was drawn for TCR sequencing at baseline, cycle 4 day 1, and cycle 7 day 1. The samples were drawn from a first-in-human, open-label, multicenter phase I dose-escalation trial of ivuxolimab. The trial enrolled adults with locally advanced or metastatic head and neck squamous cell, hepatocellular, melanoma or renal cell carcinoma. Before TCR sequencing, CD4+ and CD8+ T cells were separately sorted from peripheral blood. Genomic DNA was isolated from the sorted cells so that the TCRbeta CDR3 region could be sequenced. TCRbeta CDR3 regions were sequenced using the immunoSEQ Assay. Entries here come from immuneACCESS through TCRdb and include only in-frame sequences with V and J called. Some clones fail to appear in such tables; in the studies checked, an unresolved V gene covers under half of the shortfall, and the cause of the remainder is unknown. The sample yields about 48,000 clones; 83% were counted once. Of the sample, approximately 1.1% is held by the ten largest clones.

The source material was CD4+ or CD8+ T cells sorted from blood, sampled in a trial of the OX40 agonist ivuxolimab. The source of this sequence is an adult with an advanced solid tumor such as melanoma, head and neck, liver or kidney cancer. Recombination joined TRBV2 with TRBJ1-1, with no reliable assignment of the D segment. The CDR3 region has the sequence CASSSEMNTEAFF. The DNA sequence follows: TGTGCCAGCAGTTCTGAGATGAACACTGAAGCTTTCTTT.